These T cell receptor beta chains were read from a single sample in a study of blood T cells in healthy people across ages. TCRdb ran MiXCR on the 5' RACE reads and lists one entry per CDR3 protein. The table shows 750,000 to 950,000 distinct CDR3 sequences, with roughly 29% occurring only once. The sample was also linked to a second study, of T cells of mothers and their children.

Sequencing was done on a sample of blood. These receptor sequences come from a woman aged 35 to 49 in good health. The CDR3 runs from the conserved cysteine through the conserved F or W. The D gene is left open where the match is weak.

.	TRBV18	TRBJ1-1	CASSPTGGKNTEAFF
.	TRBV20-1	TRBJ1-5	CSARGFSNQPQHF
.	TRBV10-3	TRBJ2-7	CAISPTGTGISYEQYF
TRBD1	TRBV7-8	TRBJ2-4	CASSLVAGTGFRLYNEQYF
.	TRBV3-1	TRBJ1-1	CASSHQSRVSDTEAFF
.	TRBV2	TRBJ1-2	CASTSGASTSGYTF
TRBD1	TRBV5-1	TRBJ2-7	CASSPEGQGYEQYF
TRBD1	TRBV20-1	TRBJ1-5	CSATGTAYSNQPQHF
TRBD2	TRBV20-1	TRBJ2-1	CSARDPSGASSYNEQFF
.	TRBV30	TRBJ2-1	CAWSGVSYNEQFF
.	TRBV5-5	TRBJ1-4	CASSALPGAGETNEKLFF
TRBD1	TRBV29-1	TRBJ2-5	CSVDFGDREETQCF
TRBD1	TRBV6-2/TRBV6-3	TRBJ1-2	CACRTGRDDYTF
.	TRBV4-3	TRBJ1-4	CASSQDIGRLGEKLFF
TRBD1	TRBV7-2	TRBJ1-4	CASSLVGGAEKLFF
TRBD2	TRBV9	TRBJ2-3	CANSSGLAGGNTDTQYF
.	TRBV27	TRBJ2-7	CASSLSHGSYEQYF
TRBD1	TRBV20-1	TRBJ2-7	CSAFGDRGRREQYF
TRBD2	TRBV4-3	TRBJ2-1	CASSHELAGGYNEQFF
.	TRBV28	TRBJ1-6	CASRIEGEFGSPLHF
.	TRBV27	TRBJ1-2	CASSLSRGEGPSTSGYTF
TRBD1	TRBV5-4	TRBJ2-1	CASSLGGGTGVYNEQFF
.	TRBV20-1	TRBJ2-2	CSARDLRGTGELFF
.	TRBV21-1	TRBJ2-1	CASRLTGGAHEQFF
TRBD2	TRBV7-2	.	CASSLGRGGKETQYF
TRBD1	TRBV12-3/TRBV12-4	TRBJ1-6	CASAGDRGANSPLHF
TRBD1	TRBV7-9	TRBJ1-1	CASRKTGGNAEAFF